Below are 29 T cell receptor beta chains sequenced from a single sample in a study of tumor-infiltrating lymphocytes in primary liver carcinoma. The blood RNA (from unsorted whole blood) was obtained, and germline DNA was also extracted. A constant-region primer served to make TCR beta cDNA from about 500 ng total RNA. Libraries covering TCR beta were generated through three nested multiplex PCR rounds (using a slightly modified ARM-PCR). TRBV1-TRBV30 forward and Cbeta reverse primers drove the first two approximately 11-cycle rounds. Each CDR3 protein is one row after TCRdb ran MiXCR on the multiplex PCR reads. The sample includes under 200,000 distinct CDR3 sequences, about 61% of them seen just once. The sample consisted of peripheral blood. These receptors were collected from a woman aged 55-70 years with primary liver carcinoma and hepatitis B virus infection.

A word on this clonotype: A much larger clonotype is one base distant, so this may be a read error. This rearrangement joins TRBV12-3 or TRBV12-4 to TRBJ2-5, with D unclear. This CDR3 contains 14 residues. CDR3 loop: CASSLVADKETQHF. CDR3 sequence (DNA): TGTGCCAGCAGTTTGGTGGCAGACAAAGAGACCCAGCACTTC.

The rearrangement links TRBV10-2 to TRBJ2-5, with D hard to call. The CDR3 runs 13 residues. CDR1 is WSHSY, CDR2 SAAADI, per germline. V lost 2 bases, J lost 3 bases, and 7 bases lay in between. In DNA form, the CDR3 reads TGCGCCAGCAGTGAGAACTCCAAAGAGACCCAGTACTTC. Translating it yields CASSENSKETQYF.

Comment on this clonotype: It is likely a read error, because the conserved phenylalanine at the end of the CDR3 is missing. The genes are TRBV5-5 and TRBJ2-7; D is possibly TRBD1 (5 bases). The CDR3 sequence is 14 residues long. With 6 bases removed from V and 4 bases from J, the gap between germline ends came to 17 bases. The germline V gene has CDR1 SGHKS and CDR2 YYEKEE (reference sequence). The DNA of the CDR3 is TGTGCCAGCAACCAACAGACAGCCTCTTACGAGCAGTACATC. It encodes CASNQQTASYEQYI.

Remarks on this clonotype: This may come from a read error, since a much larger clone is one base off. The CDR3 here is CASDKQNSNQPQHF. In nucleotides, the CDR3 is TGTGCCAGCGATAAACAGAATAGCAATCAGCCCCAGCATTTT. The chain links TRBV6-1 to TRBJ1-5; D is unresolved. Germline V CDR1 and CDR2: MNHNS, SASEGT. There are 14 residues in the CDR3. Trimming took off 8 bases at V and 0 bases at J, with 11 bases between the two ends.

Comment on this clonotype: Lacking the conserved final phenylalanine or tryptophan, this CDR3 likely reflects a read error. Because the CDR3's place on the DNA is in doubt, the DNA is left out and the CDR3 is given as listed by TCRdb. V gene TRBV5-6 combines with J gene TRBJ2-3. The germline V gene encodes CDR1 SGHDT and CDR2 YYEEEE. Termini included, the CDR3 measures 11 amino acids. CDR3 protein: CASSWGDTQYI.

This clonotype was seen ten or more times. The chain couples TRBV4-1 to TRBJ1-6; D not certain. This CDR3 is 16 amino acids long. Trimming shortened V by 0 bases and J by 3 bases, and 9 bases separated the two germline ends. Germline CDR1 reads MGHRA; CDR2 reads YSYEKL. As DNA, the CDR3 is TGCGCCAGCAGCCAAGAGGTAGTCCTCTATAATTCACCCCTCCACTTT. Residues: CASSQEVVLYNSPLHF.

This clonotype was detected only a few times. This chain uses TRBV11-1 with TRBJ2-1, with 9 nucleotides matching TRBD1. The junction had 11 bases not matched to a gene; V was cut back by 10 bases and J by 4 bases. Germline V gives CDR1 SGHAT, CDR2 FQDESV (reference sequence). The CDR3 contains 15 residues. In DNA form, the CDR3 reads TGTGCCAACAGGCAGGGACAGGGAAATTACAATGAGCAGTTCTTC. Translation: CANRQGQGNYNEQFF. The full variable domain, with the rest looked up from reference TRBV11-1 and TRBJ2-1, is EAEVAQSPRYKITEKSQAVAFWCDPISGHATLYWYRQILGQGPELLVQFQDESVVDDSQLPKDRFSAERLKGVDSTLKIQPAELGDSAMYLCANRQGQGNYNEQFFGPGTRLTVL.

This chain joins TRBV30 and TRBJ1-1, with unresolved D. CDR3 length: 15 residues. V was trimmed by 3 bases and J by 0 bases, leaving 14 bases between them. The germline gives CDR1 GTSNPN, CDR2 SVGIG (reference sequence). The CDR3 DNA reads as TGTGCCTGGAGAGGTAAAGGGCATCTGAACACTGAAGCTTTCTTT. Translating gives CAWRGKGHLNTEAFF.

About this clonotype: Germline is not matched at one junction end, which may reflect a read error. This chain joins TRBV4-1 and TRBJ1-2; D is uncertain. The CDR3 runs to 14 residues. The germline V gene encodes CDR1 MGHRA and CDR2 YSYEKL. The CDR3 loop reads CASSQAAGNYDYIF. CDR3 DNA: TGCGCCAGCAGCCAAGCCGCGGGTAACTATGACTACATCTTC.

Worth noting for this clonotype: Mismatch with germline at one junction end may stem from a read error. This chain uses TRBV11-2 with TRBJ1-1; 7 nucleotides align to TRBD1. This CDR3 region has 13 residues. Germline V gene data show CDR1 as SGHAT and CDR2 as FQNNGV. DNA of the CDR3: TGTGCCAGCAGATTAGAGCGGACAGGAGGAGCTTTCTTT. Residues: CASRLERTGGAFF.

As regards this clonotype: A junction boundary mismatches the germline segment, possibly from a read error. This rearrangement joins TRBV29-1 to TRBJ2-7; no reliable D call. The CDR3 length is 15 residues. Germline CDR1 reads SQVTM; CDR2 reads ANQGSEA. CDR3 protein: CGIEDSKGYSYEEYF. CDR3 in DNA: TGCGGCATTGAAGACTCAAAGGGATACTCCTACGAGGAGTACTTC.

This clonotype turned up a few times. The V and J genes are TRBV7-9 and TRBJ1-1; D is undetermined. Germline-derived CDR1 and CDR2 are SEHNR and FQNEAQ (reference sequence). The CDR3 runs 17 residues. The ends were cut back, 0 bases at V and 7 bases at J, with 21 bases in the middle. CDR3 nucleotide sequence: TGTGCCAGCAGCTTAGCTCAAGGTTTGATTCGGCGAGATGAAGCTTTCTTT. Translated, it gives CASSLAQGLIRRDEAFF.

This clonotype was seen a few times. The chain joins TRBV6-6 to TRBJ2-3, with TRBD2 matching over 14 bases. CDR1 and CDR2 (germline): MNHNY, SVGAGI (reference sequence). The CDR3 has 16 amino acids. With 9 bases clipped from V and 2 bases from J, the junction kept 7 bases outside the gene matches. The CDR3 sequence: CASGLAGGGATDTQYF. The CDR3 DNA sequence: TGTGCCAGTGGACTAGCGGGAGGCGGGGCCACAGATACGCAGTATTTT.

The chain has TRBV11-2 and TRBJ2-7; D ambiguous. In germline, CDR1 is SGHAT, CDR2 FQNNGV. CDR3 length: 11 amino acids. The CDR3 DNA follows: TGTGTCAGTAGCCCGGACTACGAGCAGTACTTC. Its protein is CVSSPDYEQYF.

This clonotype was counted ten times or more. V is TRBV11-3 and J is TRBJ1-2; TRBD1 matches at 8 bases. The J segment lost 8 bases and the V segment lost 3 bases, leaving 5 bases of the junction unmatched. Germline V CDR1 and CDR2: SGHNT, YENEEA. The CDR3 length is 13 residues. The chain's CDR3 is CASSFQGARGYTF. The CDR3 bases are TGTGCCAGCAGCTTTCAGGGGGCTCGGGGCTACACCTTC.

The J gene is TRBJ1-4, the V gene TRBV11-2; 10 nucleotides agree with TRBD1. The CDR3 is 17 amino acids. Germline V gene sequence: CDR1 SGHAT, CDR2 FQNNGV. V dropped 1 base and J dropped 8; count of bases not matched to a gene: 10. The CDR3 region has the DNA TGTGCCAGCAGCTTAGTTGAGGGACAGGGGATCGGCGAAAAACTGTTTTTT. Translating gives CASSLVEGQGIGEKLFF.

In regard to this clonotype: At one end the junction does not follow the germline gene, possibly because of a read error. The rearrangement links TRBV7-9 to TRBJ1-4, with 9 bases fitting TRBD1. Germline lookup yields CDR1 SEHNR and CDR2 FQNEAQ (reference sequence). The CDR3 totals 15 residues. The CDR3 DNA reads TGTGCCAGCAGTTTAGGTGCCGGGACAGGGGAAAAACTGTTTTTT. Encoded protein: CASSLGAGTGEKLFF.

This clonotype was observed at least ten times. The rearrangement uses TRBV6-5 and TRBJ2-7; 7 bases align to TRBD2. Trimming removed 3 bases from V and 2 bases from J; junction bases left unmatched: 4. The CDR3 covers 14 residues. In germline, CDR1 is MNHEY, CDR2 SVGAGI. CDR3 residues: CASSYLAGAYEQYF. In DNA, the CDR3 is TGTGCCAGCAGTTATCTTGCGGGGGCCTACGAGCAGTACTTC.

On this clonotype: The junction does not match germline at one end; this may be a read error. The V call is TRBV11-2, the J call TRBJ2-1, with TRBD1 identical over 10 bases. Germline loops: CDR1 SGHAT, CDR2 FQNNGV. This CDR3 contains 15 residues. Here the CDR3 DNA reads TGTACCAGCAGCAACGGGACAGGGGTTTACAATGAGCAGTTCTTC. Amino acids: CTSSNGTGVYNEQFF.

The chain combines TRBV30 with TRBJ1-5, with a tentative D call TRBD1 (5 bases). Germline assignment: CDR1 GTSNPN and CDR2 SVGIG (reference sequence). The CDR3 contains 15 residues. The V end was cut by 4 bases, the J end by 7 bases, with 20 bases between. CDR3 sequence reads: CAWTPGRGSYQPQHF. The CDR3, as DNA: TGTGCCTGGACCCCGGGACGGGGGAGTTACCAGCCCCAGCATTTT.

As for this clonotype: The junction shows a germline mismatch at one end, possibly a read error. The chain employs TRBV11-1 and TRBJ2-2, with D unclear. The CDR3 sequence is 13 residues long. Per germline, CDR1 SGHAT and CDR2 FQDESV (reference sequence). The CDR3 spells CAISFRYIGELFF. The CDR3, as DNA: TGTGCCATCAGCTTTCGCTACATCGGGGAGCTGTTTTTT.

This clonotype has ten or more counts. V and J are TRBV11-2 and TRBJ2-2; 8 nucleotides agree with TRBD1. The CDR3 spans 15 residues. Germline V gene sequence: CDR1 SGHAT, CDR2 FQNNGV. With 5 bases clipped from V and 4 bases from J, the junction kept 6 bases outside the gene matches. The CDR3 loop reads CASSPRGRGTGELFF. Here the CDR3 DNA reads TGTGCCAGCAGCCCCAGGGGGCGCGGCACCGGGGAGCTGTTTTTT.

The chain recombines TRBV6-5 with TRBJ1-5; D possibly corresponds to TRBD1 (5 bases). Looked up from germline, CDR1 is MNHEY and CDR2 is SVGAGI. There are 14 residues in the CDR3. With 2 bases removed from V and 5 bases from J, the gap between germline ends came to 10 bases. The CDR3 protein is CASSYGRDDQPQHF. In DNA form, the CDR3 reads TGTGCCAGCAGTTACGGCAGGGACGATCAGCCCCAGCATTTT.

Points on this clonotype: Its ends do not fully match the called genes, so a read error is possible. The chain links TRBV11-2 to TRBJ2-1; D remains unclear. Germline loops: CDR1 SGHAT, CDR2 FQNNGV. CDR3 length: 14 amino acids. CDR3 coding DNA: TGTGCCAGCAGCTTATTGGCTTGCCTCAATGAGCCGTTCTTC. This sequence encodes CASSLLACLNEPFF.

This chain's CDR3 is CASSSPGKGRETQYF. In DNA form, the CDR3 reads TGTGCCAGCAGCTCCCCAGGGAAGGGGAGGGAGACCCAGTACTTC. The chain uses TRBV5-4 and TRBJ2-5; possible D gene TRBD2, 6 bases. Germline V gene lookup returns CDR1 SGHNT and CDR2 YYREEE (reference sequence). Trimming cost V 3 bases and J 5 bases, with 17 bases left between them. The CDR3 runs to 15 residues.

A word on this clonotype: One junction end does not reproduce the germline sequence, and a read error may be involved. The rearrangement uses TRBV11-2 and TRBJ1-1; weak D call: TRBD1 (5 bases). The length of the CDR3 is 13 residues. Germline V lookup: CDR1 SGHAT, CDR2 FQNNGV. CDR3 region: CAGSLMRGQEAFF. CDR3 DNA sequence: TGTGCCGGCAGCCTAATGAGGGGCCAAGAAGCTTTCTTT.

This clonotype has a count of ten or more. V and J are TRBV6-5 and TRBJ1-5; possibly TRBD1 for D (5 bases). V lost 6 bases and J 5 bases, leaving 11 bases between the germline ends. Per germline, CDR1 MNHEY and CDR2 SVGAGI. The CDR3 is made up of 13 amino acids. In DNA, the CDR3 is TGTGCCAGCAGAGAGACAGCCTATCAGCCCCAGCATTTT. Encoded protein: CASRETAYQPQHF.

As for this clonotype: A much larger clone lies a single base off, so this may be a read error. V usage is TRBV4-2 and J usage is TRBJ1-5; the match to TRBD1 covers 8 bases. The length of the CDR3 is 16 residues. CDR1 and CDR2 (germline): LGHNA, YNFKEQ. The V segment lost 0 bases and the J segment 8 bases; nucleotides outside the gene matches: 9. CDR3 bases: TGTGCCAGCAGCCAAGAGACAGGGGTTCCCGATAAGCCCCAGCATTTT. Protein product: CASSQETGVPDKPQHF.

On this clonotype itself: At one end, the junction sequence differs from germline, possibly due to a read error. CDR3 residues: CASRRTGKKTETFF. As DNA, the CDR3 is TGTGCCAGTAGAAGGACAGGGAAAAAGACTGAAACTTTCTTT. The rearrangement uses TRBV19 and TRBJ1-1; TRBD1 agrees at 8 bases. The CDR3 has 14 amino acids. Germline-derived CDR1 and CDR2 are LNHDA and SQIVND (reference sequence).